The 12 T cell receptor beta chains reported below all come from one sample, sequenced in a study of PD-1 blockade in classical Hodgkin lymphoma. The time point denotes: newly diagnosed, previously untreated cHL patient sample. Method: immunoSEQ multiplex PCR; TCRdb's copy keeps in-frame clones and lacks some. This sample has 20,000 to 25,000 clones, with around 94% found just once. Sequenced: peripheral blood mononuclear cells (PBMCs). The receptors derive from a human donor with classical Hodgkin lymphoma.

The CDR3 coding sequence is TGTGCCAGCAGCGAAAGGGCAACTAATGAAAAACTGTTTTTT. Its protein is CASSERATNEKLFF. The rearrangement links TRBV9 to TRBJ1-4; no definite D call. CDR3 size: 14 residues. Germline lookup yields CDR1 SGDLS and CDR2 YYNGEE. V was pared by 3 bases and J by 0 bases, with 6 bases between.

CDR3 DNA: TGTGCCAGCAGTTTAGGACAAAACCCCTCCTACGAGCAGTACTTC. This gives the protein CASSLGQNPSYEQYF. This chain links TRBV27 with TRBJ2-7, with a possible D match to TRBD1 (5 bases). CDR1 is MNHEY and CDR2 is SMNVEV in the germline V gene (reference sequence). The V and J ends lost 2 bases and 0 bases respectively, with 11 bases between them. The CDR3 has 15 amino acids.

This rearrangement joins TRBV10-3 to TRBJ2-3, with 12 positions matching TRBD2. The ends lost 6 bases at V and 1 base at J; junction bases unmatched: 20. The CDR3 loop spans 21 amino acids. Germline assignment: CDR1 ENHRY and CDR2 SYGVKD. CDR3 DNA sequence: TGTGCCATCAGCCCCCTCCCCCTCTCTAGCGGGGGGGCAACTGGCACAGATACGCAGTATTTT. Its protein is CAISPLPLSSGGATGTDTQYF.

The V call is TRBV18, the J call TRBJ1-4; TRBD1 agrees at 8 bases. The CDR3 length is 14 residues. CDR1 and CDR2 from the germline V gene are KGHSH and LQKENI. V lost 4 bases to trimming and J lost 6 bases; unmatched junction nucleotides: 4. The CDR3 DNA sequence: TGTGCCAGCTCACGGACAGGGCGGGATGAAAAACTGTTTTTT. Residues: CASSRTGRDEKLFF.

This chain uses TRBV30 with TRBJ1-4; D unresolved. The CDR3 is 15 amino acids. Germline V CDR1 and CDR2: GTSNPN, SVGIG (reference sequence). The V and J ends lost 1 base and 4 bases respectively, with 13 bases between them. In DNA form, the CDR3 reads TGTGCCTGGAGTGGCGGTAGGAGGATTAATGAAAAACTGTTTTTT. This sequence encodes CAWSGGRRINEKLFF.

The CDR3 DNA reads TGTGCCAGCAGCGTCTCTAGCAATGGGGGGGAGACCCAGTACTTC. The encoded protein is CASSVSSNGGETQYF. V usage is TRBV9 and J usage is TRBJ2-5; possibly TRBD2 for D (6 bases). The CDR3 loop spans 15 amino acids. Germline V gene sequence: CDR1 SGDLS, CDR2 YYNGEE. Trimming took 2 bases from V and 5 from J, leaving 16 bases between them.

The rearrangement links TRBV5-1 to TRBJ2-5, with 9 bases matching TRBD1. Trimming took 3 bases from V and 4 from J; bases not matched to a gene: 1. This CDR3 is 13 amino acids long. The germline CDR1 and CDR2 sequences are SGHRS and YFSETQ. The CDR3 here is CASSSGQGETQYF. The DNA of the CDR3 is TGCGCCAGCAGCTCGGGACAGGGAGAGACCCAGTACTTC.

The rearrangement joins TRBV9 to TRBJ2-2; D is perhaps TRBD1 or TRBD2 (6 bases each). From germline, CDR1 is SGDLS and CDR2 YYNGEE. Trimming stripped 3 bases from V and 5 bases from J, with 14 bases between. This CDR3 contains 15 residues. The CDR3 loop reads CASSGTITGTGELFF. The CDR3 region has the DNA TGTGCCAGCAGCGGGACTATTACAGGGACCGGGGAGCTGTTTTTT.

The gene calls are TRBV11-1 and TRBJ2-7, with D possibly matching TRBD1 (6 bases). CDR1 is SGHAT and CDR2 is FQDESV in the germline V gene (reference sequence). V was shortened by 1 base and J by 5 bases, with 9 bases between the two germline ends. CDR3 length: 13 residues. The CDR3: CASSLDRVHEQYF. Written as DNA, the CDR3 is TGTGCCAGCAGCTTAGACAGGGTGCACGAGCAGTACTTC.

The chain recombines TRBV9 with TRBJ2-7, with D hard to call. The germline V and J ends were trimmed by 0 bases and 4 bases, with 8 bases remaining between them. Germline lookup yields CDR1 SGDLS and CDR2 YYNGEE. CDR3 length: 13 residues. The CDR3 reads CASSVVPGYEQYF. In nucleotides, the CDR3 is TGTGCCAGCAGCGTAGTTCCCGGGTACGAGCAGTACTTC.

In the case of this clone: The junction differs from germline at one of its ends, possibly a read error. The chain has TRBV27 and TRBJ2-1; TRBD1 matches at 7 bases. Germline V lookup: CDR1 MNHEY, CDR2 SMNVEV (reference sequence). This CDR3 contains 15 residues. CDR3 sequence: CVSSTKDRKVGEQFF. For the CDR3, the DNA is TGTGTCAGCAGTACAAAGGACAGGAAGGTGGGTGAGCAGTTCTTC.

CDR3 sequence: CASSQGTGSSYTF. The CDR3 bases are TGTGCCAGCAGCCAGGGGACAGGGTCTAGCTACACCTTC. V gene TRBV14 combines with J gene TRBJ1-2, with 9 bases identical to TRBD1. The CDR3 sequence is 13 residues long. The germline V gene has CDR1 SGHDN and CDR2 FVKESK. The trim removed 3 bases at V and 9 bases at J, leaving 5 bases unmatched.